This entry describes one T cell receptor beta chain. Its antigen remains unidentified. V dropped 2 bases and J dropped 3 bases, with 9 bases sitting between them. The germline CDR1 and CDR2 sequences are LGHNA and YSLEER. CDR3 size: 14 residues. Pools of viral peptides were used by the ViraFEST assay to expand antigen-specific CD4+ T cells ahead of sequencing. With around ten days of culture completed, CD4+ T cells were isolated. A positive SARS-CoV-2 PCR test fell between March and December 2020. The assay was immunoSEQ multiplex PCR, and TCRdb's table has in-frame clones only and misses some. The sample contains some 24,000 clones, about 72% of which appear only once. The entry originates in a study of vaccination effects on CD4 cells after COVID-19. Study at large: Each person got two doses of an mRNA SARS-CoV-2 vaccine, BNT162b2 or mRNA-1273. Two convalescent donors provided samples 16 days and one week before vaccination.

This sequence joins TRBV4-3 and TRBJ2-3, with no clear D. The sequence derives from a human donor who had a prior SARS-CoV-2 infection. The starting material was CD4+ T cells from PBMCs cultured with SARS-CoV-2 spike peptides, obtained before COVID-19 vaccination. As DNA, the CDR3 is TGCGCCAGCAGCCAATGGTTGGGTACAGATACGCAGTATTTT. This encodes CASSQWLGTDTQYF.